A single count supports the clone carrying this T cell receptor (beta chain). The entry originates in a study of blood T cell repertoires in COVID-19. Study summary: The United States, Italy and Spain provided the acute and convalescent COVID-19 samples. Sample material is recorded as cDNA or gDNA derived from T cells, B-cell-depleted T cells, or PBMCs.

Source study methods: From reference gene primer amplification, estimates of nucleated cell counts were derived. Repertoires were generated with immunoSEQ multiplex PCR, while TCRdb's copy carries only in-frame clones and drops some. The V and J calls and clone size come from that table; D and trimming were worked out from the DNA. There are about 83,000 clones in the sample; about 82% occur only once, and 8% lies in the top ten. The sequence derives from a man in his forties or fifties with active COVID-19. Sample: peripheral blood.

CDR3 residues: CAWSVPTLDRGLGEQYF. The CDR3, as DNA: TGTGCCTGGAGTGTCCCAACCTTGGACAGGGGGCTAGGCGAGCAGTACTTC. This rearrangement joins TRBV30 to TRBJ2-7; the match to TRBD1 covers 11 bases. Germline CDR1 GTSNPN, CDR2 SVGIG (reference sequence). The CDR3 is 17 amino acids. After removal of 0 bases from V and 6 bases from J, the junction contained 13 bases not matched to a gene.